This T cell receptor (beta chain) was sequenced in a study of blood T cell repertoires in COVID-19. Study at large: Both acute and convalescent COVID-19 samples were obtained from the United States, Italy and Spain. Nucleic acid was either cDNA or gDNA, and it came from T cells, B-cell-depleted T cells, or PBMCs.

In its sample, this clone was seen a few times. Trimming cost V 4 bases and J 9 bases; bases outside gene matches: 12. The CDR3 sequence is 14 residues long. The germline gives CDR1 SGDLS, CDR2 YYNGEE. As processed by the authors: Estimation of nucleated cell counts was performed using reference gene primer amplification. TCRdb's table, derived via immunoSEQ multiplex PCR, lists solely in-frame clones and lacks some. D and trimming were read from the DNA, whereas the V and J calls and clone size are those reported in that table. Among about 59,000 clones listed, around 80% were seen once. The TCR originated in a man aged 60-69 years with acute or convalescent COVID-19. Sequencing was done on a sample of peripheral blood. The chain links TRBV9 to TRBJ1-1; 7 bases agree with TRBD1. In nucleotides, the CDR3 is TGTGCCAGCAGCCCCCCGGGGCAGGGGGTAAAAGCTTTCTTT. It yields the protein CASSPPGQGVKAFF.